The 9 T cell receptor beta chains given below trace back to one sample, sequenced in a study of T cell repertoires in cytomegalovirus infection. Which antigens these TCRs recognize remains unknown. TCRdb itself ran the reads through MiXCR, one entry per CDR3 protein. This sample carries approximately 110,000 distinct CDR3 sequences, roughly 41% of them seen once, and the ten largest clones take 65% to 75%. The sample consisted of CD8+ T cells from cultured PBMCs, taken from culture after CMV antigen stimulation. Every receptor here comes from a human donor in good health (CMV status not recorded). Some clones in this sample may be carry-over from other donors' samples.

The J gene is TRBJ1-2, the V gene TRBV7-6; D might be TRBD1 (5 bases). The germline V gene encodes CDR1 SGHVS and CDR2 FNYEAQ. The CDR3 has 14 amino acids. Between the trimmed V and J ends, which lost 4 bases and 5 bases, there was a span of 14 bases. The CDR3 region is CASSSPGPLYGYTF. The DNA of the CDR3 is TGTGCCAGCAGCTCTCCGGGACCCCTATATGGCTACACCTTC.

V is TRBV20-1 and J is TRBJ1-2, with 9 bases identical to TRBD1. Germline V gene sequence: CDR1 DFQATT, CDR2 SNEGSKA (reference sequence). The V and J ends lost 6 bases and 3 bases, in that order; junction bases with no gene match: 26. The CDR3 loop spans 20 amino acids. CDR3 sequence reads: CSAALIIRDRVPSGDYGYTF. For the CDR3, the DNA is TGCAGTGCCGCTCTAATTATTCGGGACAGGGTTCCTTCTGGTGACTATGGCTACACCTTC.

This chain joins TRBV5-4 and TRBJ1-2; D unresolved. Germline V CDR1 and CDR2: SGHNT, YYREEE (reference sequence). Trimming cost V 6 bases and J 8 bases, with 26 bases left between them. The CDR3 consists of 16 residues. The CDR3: CASTIPGWTANMGYTF. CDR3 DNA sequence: TGTGCCAGCACCATCCCTGGGTGGACCGCTAATATGGGCTACACCTTC.

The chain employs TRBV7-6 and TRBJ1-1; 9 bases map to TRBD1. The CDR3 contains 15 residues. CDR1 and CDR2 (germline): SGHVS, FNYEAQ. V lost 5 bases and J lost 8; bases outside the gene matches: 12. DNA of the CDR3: TGTGCCAGCAGCCAGCTACAGGGGGCGCGGGGGGAAGCTTTCTTT. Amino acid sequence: CASSQLQGARGEAFF.

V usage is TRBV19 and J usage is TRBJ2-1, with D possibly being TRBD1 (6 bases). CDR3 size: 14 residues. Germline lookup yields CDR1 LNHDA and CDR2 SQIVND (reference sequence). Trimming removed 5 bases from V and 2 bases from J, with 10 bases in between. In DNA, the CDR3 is TGTGCCAGTAGTTACAGGGACCCCTACAATGAGCAGTTCTTC. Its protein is CASSYRDPYNEQFF.

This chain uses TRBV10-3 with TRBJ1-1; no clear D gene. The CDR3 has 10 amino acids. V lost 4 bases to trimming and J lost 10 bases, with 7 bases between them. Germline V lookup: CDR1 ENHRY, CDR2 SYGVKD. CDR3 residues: CAISGPGAFF. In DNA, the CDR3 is TGTGCCATCAGTGGCCCGGGAGCTTTCTTT.

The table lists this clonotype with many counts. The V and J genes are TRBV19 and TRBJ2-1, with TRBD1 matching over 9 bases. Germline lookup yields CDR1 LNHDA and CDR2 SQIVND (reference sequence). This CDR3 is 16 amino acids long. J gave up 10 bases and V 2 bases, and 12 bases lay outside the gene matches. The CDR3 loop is CASSIPLQGAGWEQFF. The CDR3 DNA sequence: TGTGCCAGTAGTATACCCCTACAGGGGGCCGGGTGGGAGCAGTTCTTC.

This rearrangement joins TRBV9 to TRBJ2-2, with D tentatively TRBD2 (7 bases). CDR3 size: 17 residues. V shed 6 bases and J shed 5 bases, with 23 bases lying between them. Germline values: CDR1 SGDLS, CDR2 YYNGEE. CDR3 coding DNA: TGTGCCAGCAAAAAGGAGAGTGGGGGGGCAAGGACCGGGGAGCTGTTTTTT. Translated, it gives CASKKESGGARTGELFF.

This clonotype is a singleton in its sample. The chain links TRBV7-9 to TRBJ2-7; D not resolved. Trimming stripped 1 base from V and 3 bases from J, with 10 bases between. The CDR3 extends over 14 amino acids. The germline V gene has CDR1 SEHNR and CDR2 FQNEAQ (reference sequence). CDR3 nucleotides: TGTGCCAGCAGCTTAGGAGCCCGGAGCTACGAGCAGTACTTC. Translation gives CASSLGARSYEQYF.